This T cell receptor (beta chain) originates from a study of T cells in Graves' hyperthyroidism and ophthalmopathy. Diagnostic decisions used clinical symptoms, serum thyroxine and TRAb, thyroid ultrasound and orbital computed tomography. Researchers amplified the TCR beta CDR3 regions from RNA transcripts. With the HTBI primer set, the TCR CDR3 went through a first round of RT-PCR. TCRdb recomputed calls from the multiplex PCR reads with MiXCR, one row per CDR3 protein. The data contain a few hundred thousand distinct CDR3 sequences, 46% of them singletons. Study results and caveats: Blood shared most expanded thyroid clonotypes above 0.001.

A note on this clonotype: Its antigen is not known. One end of the junction fails to match germline, which may point to a read error.

The CDR3 runs 15 residues. Germline V gene sequence: CDR1 MNHNS, CDR2 SASEGT. The chain joins TRBV6-1 to TRBJ2-7; D remains ambiguous. The receptor's source is a woman aged 18-29 years with Graves' hyperthyroidism. The sample comprised peripheral blood or thyroid tissue (not recorded which). This chain's CDR3 is CASSARRQSYYKQYF. The CDR3 DNA follows: TGCGCCAGCAGTGCACGTCGGCAATCCTACTACAAGCAGTACTTC.